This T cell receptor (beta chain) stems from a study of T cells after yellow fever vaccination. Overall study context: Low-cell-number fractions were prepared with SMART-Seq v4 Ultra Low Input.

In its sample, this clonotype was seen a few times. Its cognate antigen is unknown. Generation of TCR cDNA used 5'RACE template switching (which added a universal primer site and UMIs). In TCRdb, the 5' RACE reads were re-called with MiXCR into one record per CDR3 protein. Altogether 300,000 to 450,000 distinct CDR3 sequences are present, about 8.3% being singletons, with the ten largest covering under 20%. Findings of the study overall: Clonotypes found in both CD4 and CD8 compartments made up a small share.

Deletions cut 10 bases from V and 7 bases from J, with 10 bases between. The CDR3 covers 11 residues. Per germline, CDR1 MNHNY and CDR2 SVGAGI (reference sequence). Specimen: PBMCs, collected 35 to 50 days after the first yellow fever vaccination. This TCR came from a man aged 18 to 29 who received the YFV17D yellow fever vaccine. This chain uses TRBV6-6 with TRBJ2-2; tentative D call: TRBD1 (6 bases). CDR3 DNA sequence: TGTGCCACTAACAGGGACGGGGAGCTGTTTTTT. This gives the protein CATNRDGELFF.